This T cell receptor beta chain derives from a study of PD-L1 blockade in urothelial cancer. This CDR3 is 14 amino acids long. The germline V gene has CDR1 MNHEY and CDR2 SMNVEV (reference sequence). V lost 2 bases to trimming and J lost 4 bases, with 8 bases between them. Here immunoSEQ multiplex PCR was the method, and the copy in TCRdb shows in-frame clones only, minus some. The repertoire holds about 74,000 clones, about nine tenths seen once, with 4.5% in the top ten. This sample's time point: pretreatment peripheral blood. The material sequenced was PBMCs, taken around atezolizumab (anti-PD-L1) treatment. The receptor was isolated from a man aged 65-85 years with urothelial cancer. The chain couples TRBV27 to TRBJ2-2; D is unresolved. CDR3 sequence (DNA): TGTGCCAGCAGTTTAGCGGAGCCCACCGGGGAGCTGTTTTTT. Its protein is CASSLAEPTGELFF.